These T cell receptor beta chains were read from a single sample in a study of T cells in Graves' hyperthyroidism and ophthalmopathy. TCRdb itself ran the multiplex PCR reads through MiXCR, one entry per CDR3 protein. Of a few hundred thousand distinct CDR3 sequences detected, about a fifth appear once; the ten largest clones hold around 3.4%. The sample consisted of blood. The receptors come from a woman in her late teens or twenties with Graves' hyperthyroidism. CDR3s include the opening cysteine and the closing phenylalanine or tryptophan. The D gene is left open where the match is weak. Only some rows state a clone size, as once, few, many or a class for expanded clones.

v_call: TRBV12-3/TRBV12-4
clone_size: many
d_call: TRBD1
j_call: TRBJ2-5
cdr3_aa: CASRQSGQGLETQYF
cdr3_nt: TGTGCCAGCAGACAATCGGGACAGGGGCTAGAGACCCAGTACTTC

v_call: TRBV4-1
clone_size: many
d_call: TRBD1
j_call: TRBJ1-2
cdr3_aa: CASTRTGTNYGYTF
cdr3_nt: TGCGCCAGCACCAGGACAGGGACTAACTATGGCTACACCTTC

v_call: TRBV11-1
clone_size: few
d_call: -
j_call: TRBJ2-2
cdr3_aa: CASSARGGENTGELFF
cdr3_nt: TGTGCCAGCAGCGCCAGGGGGGGAGAGAACACCGGGGAGCTGTTTTTT

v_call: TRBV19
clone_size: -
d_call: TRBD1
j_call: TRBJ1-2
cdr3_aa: CASSVGQGASYGYTF
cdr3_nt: TGTGCCAGTAGTGTGGGCCAGGGGGCCTCCTATGGCTACACCTTC

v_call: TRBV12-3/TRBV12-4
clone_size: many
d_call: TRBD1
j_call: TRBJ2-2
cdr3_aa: CASSPRDRDTGELFF
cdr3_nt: TGTGCCAGCAGCCCAAGGGACAGGGACACCGGGGAGCTGTTTTTT

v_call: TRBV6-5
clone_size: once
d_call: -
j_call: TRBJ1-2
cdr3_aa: CASSYSAQFPWGYTF
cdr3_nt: TGTGCCAGCAGTTACTCGGCACAATTCCCTTGGGGCTACACCTTC

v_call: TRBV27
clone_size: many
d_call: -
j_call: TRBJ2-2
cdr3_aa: CASSGGRDKNTGELFF
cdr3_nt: TGTGCCAGCAGTGGAGGGCGGGACAAGAACACCGGGGAGCTGTTTTTT

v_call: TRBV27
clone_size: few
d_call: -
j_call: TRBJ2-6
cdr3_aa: CASSPVGGSGANVLTF
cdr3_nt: TGTGCCAGCAGCCCCGTGGGGGGCTCTGGGGCCAACGTCCTGACTTTC

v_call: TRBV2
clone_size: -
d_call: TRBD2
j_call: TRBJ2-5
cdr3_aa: CASSVTSGETQYF
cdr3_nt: TGTGCCAGCAGTGTCACTAGCGGAGAGACCCAGTACTTC

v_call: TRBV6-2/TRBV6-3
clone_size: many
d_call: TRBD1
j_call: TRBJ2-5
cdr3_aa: CASSYLTGGEKTQYF
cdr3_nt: TGTGCCAGCAGTTACCTCACAGGGGGCGAGAAGACCCAGTACTTC

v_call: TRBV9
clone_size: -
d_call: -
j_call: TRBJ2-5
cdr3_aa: CASSVDGGRETQYF
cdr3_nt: TGTGCCAGCAGCGTGGATGGGGGGCGGGAGACCCAGTACTTC

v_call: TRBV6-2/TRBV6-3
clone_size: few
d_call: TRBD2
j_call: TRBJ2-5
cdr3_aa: CASSSGTSSETQYF
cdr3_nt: TGTGCCAGCAGTTCCGGGACTAGTTCAGAGACCCAGTACTTC

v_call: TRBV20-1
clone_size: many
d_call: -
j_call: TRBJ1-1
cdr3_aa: CSVQGQPTEAFF
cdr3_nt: TGCAGTGTCCAAGGACAGCCTACTGAAGCTTTCTTT

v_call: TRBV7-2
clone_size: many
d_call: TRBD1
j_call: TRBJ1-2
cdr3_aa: CASSLGQANYGYTF
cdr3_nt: TGTGCCAGCAGCTTGGGACAGGCTAACTATGGCTACACCTTC

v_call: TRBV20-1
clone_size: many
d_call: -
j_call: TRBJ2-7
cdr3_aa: CSASNRANYEQYF
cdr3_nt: TGCAGTGCTAGTAACAGAGCTAACTACGAGCAGTACTTC

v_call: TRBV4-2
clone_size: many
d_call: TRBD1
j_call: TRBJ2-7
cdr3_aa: CASSQVGNGQGAEGEQYF
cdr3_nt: TGTGCCAGCAGCCAAGTGGGGAACGGACAGGGGGCGGAAGGCGAGCAGTACTTC

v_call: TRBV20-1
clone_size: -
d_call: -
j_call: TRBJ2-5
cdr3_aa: CSAKDTHTRETQYF
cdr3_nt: TGCAGTGCTAAAGATACCCACACCCGGGAGACCCAGTACTTC

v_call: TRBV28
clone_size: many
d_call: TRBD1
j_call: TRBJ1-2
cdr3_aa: CASTETGSYGYTF
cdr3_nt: TGTGCCAGCACCGAGACAGGGAGCTATGGCTACACCTTC

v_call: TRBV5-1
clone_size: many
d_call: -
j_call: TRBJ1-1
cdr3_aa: CASSLSSVNTEAFF
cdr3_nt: TGCGCCAGCAGCTTGTCTAGCGTGAACACTGAAGCTTTCTTT

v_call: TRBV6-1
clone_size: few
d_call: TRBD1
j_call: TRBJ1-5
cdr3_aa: CASSPMGTGLSNQPQHF
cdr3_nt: TGTGCCAGCAGCCCTATGGGGACAGGACTAAGCAATCAGCCCCAGCATTTT